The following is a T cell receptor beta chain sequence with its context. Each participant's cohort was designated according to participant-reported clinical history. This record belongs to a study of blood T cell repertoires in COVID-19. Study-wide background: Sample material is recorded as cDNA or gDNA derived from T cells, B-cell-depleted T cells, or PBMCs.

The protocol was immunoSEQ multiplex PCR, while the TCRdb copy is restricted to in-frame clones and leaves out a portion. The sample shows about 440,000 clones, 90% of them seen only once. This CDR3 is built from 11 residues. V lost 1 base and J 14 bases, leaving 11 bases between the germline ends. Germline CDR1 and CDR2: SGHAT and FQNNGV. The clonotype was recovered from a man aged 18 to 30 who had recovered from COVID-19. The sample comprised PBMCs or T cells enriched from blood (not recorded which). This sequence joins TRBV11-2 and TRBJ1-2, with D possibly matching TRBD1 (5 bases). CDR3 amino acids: CASSLGVQATF. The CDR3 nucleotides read TGTGCCAGCAGCTTAGGGGTACAGGCGACCTTC.